A single sample gave rise to the 32 T cell receptor beta chains below, sequenced in a study of blood T cell repertoires in COVID-19. The protocol was immunoSEQ multiplex PCR, while the TCRdb copy is restricted to in-frame clones and leaves out a portion. There are 99,000 or so clones in the sample; about 80% occur only once, and 2.5% to 3.5% lies in the top ten. The specimen sequenced was peripheral blood. The receptors derive from a woman older than 75 with active or convalescent COVID-19.

The CDR3 nucleotides read TGTGCCAGCAGACCTGACAGGGGTCGCACCATATATTTT. Translated: CASRPDRGRTIYF. The J gene is TRBJ1-3, the V gene TRBV6-5; 8 nucleotides line up with TRBD1. With V trimmed by 6 bases and J by 9 bases, 7 bases remained unmatched. The CDR3 totals 13 residues. In germline, CDR1 is MNHEY, CDR2 SVGAGI.

The V call is TRBV6-1, the J call TRBJ2-7; weak D call: TRBD2 (6 bases). Germline CDR1 is MNHNS and CDR2 is SASEGT. The CDR3 contains 14 residues. Deletions cut 2 bases from V and 2 bases from J, with 10 bases between. CDR3 amino acids: CASSELGGTYEQYF. CDR3 nucleotide sequence: TGTGCCAGCAGTGAATTGGGGGGTACCTACGAGCAGTACTTC.

The chain employs TRBV6-2 or TRBV6-3 and TRBJ1-1; no clear D gene. This CDR3 spans 16 amino acids. The germline gives CDR1 MNHEY, CDR2 SVGEGT. Trimming pared 6 bases from V and 7 bases from J, leaving 24 bases between. CDR3 residues: CASSKHSTARGNEAFF. The CDR3 nucleotides read TGTGCCAGCAGCAAACACTCCACGGCCCGAGGCAATGAAGCTTTCTTT.

The chain uses TRBV12-3 or TRBV12-4 and TRBJ1-2; possibly TRBD1 for D (6 bases). The CDR3 sequence is 12 residues long. With 6 bases removed from V and 8 bases from J, the gap between germline ends came to 13 bases. CDR3 protein: CASSAGTSGYTF. In DNA form, the CDR3 reads TGTGCCAGCAGCGCAGGGACATCCGGCTACACCTTC.

CDR3: CASSFAGGQPQHF. The CDR3 region has the DNA TGTGCCAGCAGTTTCGCGGGGGGCCAGCCCCAGCATTTT. The chain combines TRBV27 with TRBJ1-5, with D perhaps TRBD1 (6 bases). Trimming shortened V by 3 bases and J by 7 bases, and 10 bases separated the two germline ends. This CDR3 is 13 amino acids long. From germline, CDR1 is MNHEY and CDR2 SMNVEV (reference sequence).

J is TRBJ1-1 and V is TRBV2; a possible D gene is TRBD1 (5 bases). Germline values: CDR1 SNHLY, CDR2 FYNNEI. The CDR3 covers 13 residues. V shed 7 bases and J shed 6 bases, with 15 bases lying between them. The CDR3 DNA sequence: TGTGCCAGCAATCTCAGGGTTTGGGCTGAAGCTTTCTTT. Translation gives CASNLRVWAEAFF.

The chain carries TRBV5-4 and TRBJ1-4, with 8 bases fitting TRBD1. Germline V gives CDR1 SGHNT, CDR2 YYREEE (reference sequence). CDR3 length: 14 residues. J was trimmed by 7 bases and V by 2 bases; bases with no gene match: 4. This chain's CDR3 is CASSFGTGSEKLFF. CDR3 nucleotides: TGTGCCAGCAGCTTTGGGACAGGCTCTGAAAAACTGTTTTTT.

The J gene is TRBJ2-3, the V gene TRBV5-4; 7 bases map to TRBD1. The CDR3 sequence is 15 residues long. V was pared by 4 bases and J by 3 bases, with 8 bases of the junction left unmatched. Germline assignment: CDR1 SGHNT and CDR2 YYREEE (reference sequence). CDR3 coding DNA: TGTGCCAGCAGCCCGCCGGGACAGTCAACAGATACGCAGTATTTT. It translates to CASSPPGQSTDTQYF.

This chain joins TRBV2 and TRBJ1-5, with unresolved D. This CDR3 has 14 residues. Germline CDR1 and CDR2: SNHLY and FYNNEI. V was pared by 5 bases and J by 2 bases, with 10 bases between. CDR3 DNA: TGTGCCAGCAGTCCTATGATGGGCAATCAGCCCCAGCATTTT. Its protein product is CASSPMMGNQPQHF.

This clone was recorded only once. The rearrangement joins TRBV18 to TRBJ2-3; 10 nucleotides agree with TRBD2. The CDR3 is made up of 17 amino acids. Germline CDR1 and CDR2: KGHSH and LQKENI. Germline trimming cut 2 bases from V and 1 base from J; bases unmatched to any gene: 6. CDR3 region: CASSPTPSGSGTDTQYF. In DNA form, the CDR3 reads TGTGCCAGCTCACCAACCCCTAGCGGGAGCGGCACAGATACGCAGTATTTT. The whole variable domain, remainder taken from reference TRBV18 and TRBJ2-3, is NAGVMQNPRHLVRRRGQEARLRCSPMKGHSHVYWYRQLPEEGLKFMVYLQKENIIDESGMPKERFSAEFPKEGPSILRIQQVVRGDSAAYFCASSPTPSGSGTDTQYFGPGTRLTVL.

This clone was found a few times. This chain links TRBV30 with TRBJ2-7; TRBD1 matches 10 bases. The V gene end was trimmed by 6 bases and the J gene end by 5 bases; junction bases not matched to a gene: 7. The CDR3 contains 13 residues. Germline loops: CDR1 GTSNPN, CDR2 SVGIG (reference sequence). The CDR3 sequence is CACRDRGLDEQYF. The CDR3 bases are TGTGCCTGCCGGGACAGGGGACTTGACGAGCAGTACTTC.

This rearrangement joins TRBV28 to TRBJ2-1; TRBD2 agrees at 8 bases. From germline, CDR1 is MDHEN and CDR2 SYDVKM. The V segment lost 3 bases and the J segment 4 bases; nucleotides outside the gene matches: 8. CDR3 length: 16 amino acids. The CDR3 here is CASSFIASGLYNEQFF. The CDR3 DNA sequence: TGTGCCAGCAGTTTCATAGCTAGCGGGCTTTACAATGAGCAGTTCTTC.

The chain links TRBV7-3 to TRBJ2-1; 9 bases match TRBD2. J was trimmed by 7 bases and V by 4 bases; bases with no gene match: 8. Looked up from germline, CDR1 is SGHTA and CDR2 is FQGTGA. The CDR3 covers 15 residues. The CDR3 loop reads CASSSQAGGPNEQFF. CDR3 sequence (DNA): TGTGCCAGCAGCTCCCAGGCGGGAGGGCCGAATGAGCAGTTCTTC.

This clone appeared once. The CDR3 sequence is CASRETGKSSNQPQHF. CDR3 coding DNA: TGTGCCAGCAGGGAGACAGGGAAGAGTAGCAATCAGCCCCAGCATTTT. The genes are TRBV27 and TRBJ1-5, with 7 bases aligning to TRBD1. Unmatched junction bases numbered 8, after V lost 6 bases and J lost 0 bases. There are 16 residues in the CDR3. Germline CDR1 reads MNHEY; CDR2 reads SMNVEV (reference sequence).

This chain links TRBV2 with TRBJ1-2; TRBD1 matches at 7 bases. The CDR3 is made up of 18 amino acids. CDR1 is SNHLY, CDR2 FYNNEI, per germline. V was clipped by 0 bases and J by 7 bases; unmatched bases: 17. The CDR3 protein is CASSEALGGHPFLGGYTF. For the CDR3, the DNA is TGTGCCAGCAGTGAAGCTCTAGGGGGCCACCCATTCCTAGGTGGCTACACCTTC.

The rearrangement joins TRBV7-2 to TRBJ1-6; tentative D call: TRBD1 (5 bases). CDR1 and CDR2 from the germline V gene are SGHTA and FQGNSA. The CDR3 extends over 14 amino acids. V gave up 4 bases and J gave up 7 bases, with 11 bases separating them. The CDR3 nucleotides are TGTGCCAGCAGCTCTACAGGTGGAAATTCACCCCTCCACTTT. Protein product: CASSSTGGNSPLHF.

This clone occurred a few times. The gene calls are TRBV28 and TRBJ2-7; 7 bases align to TRBD2. V dropped 7 bases and J dropped 5; count of bases not matched to a gene: 8. The CDR3 sequence is 13 residues long. Germline CDR1 is MDHEN and CDR2 is SYDVKM. The CDR3 sequence: CASTPGGTHEQYF. The CDR3, as DNA: TGTGCCAGCACCCCCGGGGGGACCCACGAGCAGTACTTC.

CDR3 nucleotides: TGTGCCACCAGTGAGCCAGGCCTCTCCTACAATGAGCAGTTCTTC. It codes for CATSEPGLSYNEQFF. The V and J genes are TRBV24-1 and TRBJ2-1; D is uncertain. Trimming removed 4 bases from V and 0 bases from J, with 9 bases in between. The CDR3 contains 15 residues. Per the germline V gene, CDR1 is KGHDR and CDR2 is SFDVKD.

The chain has TRBV5-1 and TRBJ2-1, with 13 bases lining up with TRBD2. Per germline, CDR1 SGHRS and CDR2 YFSETQ. V lost 2 bases and J lost 0; bases outside the gene matches: 2. The CDR3 spans 17 residues. Here the CDR3 DNA reads TGCGCCAGCAGCTTACTAGCGGGGGGGAGCTCCTACAATGAGCAGTTCTTC. Encoded protein: CASSLLAGGSSYNEQFF.

In its sample, this clone was seen once. J is TRBJ1-4 and V is TRBV10-3, with D perhaps matching TRBD1 (6 bases). CDR1 ENHRY and CDR2 SYGVKD come from the germline V gene. The CDR3 totals 15 residues. V was pared by 4 bases and J by 5 bases, with 14 bases between. The CDR3 nucleotides read TGTGCCATCAGTGGTTCACAGGGTACCAATGAAAAACTGTTTTTT. Translation: CAISGSQGTNEKLFF.

The count of this clone is one. This CDR3 is CASSLGSGYDGYTF. The DNA for the CDR3 is TGCGCCAGCAGCTTGGGGTCAGGGTATGATGGCTACACCTTC. This sequence joins TRBV5-1 and TRBJ1-2, with a tentative D call TRBD1 (5 bases). The CDR3 runs to 14 residues. Germline V gene data show CDR1 as SGHRS and CDR2 as YFSETQ. V lost 0 bases and J 6 bases, leaving 12 bases between the germline ends.

The chain is built from TRBV27 and TRBJ1-2; perhaps TRBD1 as D (6 bases). The CDR3 has 13 residues. Trimming shortened V by 4 bases and J by 4 bases, and 10 bases separated the two germline ends. CDR1 and CDR2 from the germline V gene are MNHEY and SMNVEV (reference sequence). The CDR3 region is CASSSRGGYGYTF. The CDR3 bases are TGTGCCAGCAGTTCGAGAGGGGGCTATGGCTACACCTTC.

The count of this clone is one. The genes are TRBV28 and TRBJ2-1; 10 nucleotides line up with TRBD2. The germline V gene encodes CDR1 MDHEN and CDR2 SYDVKM. The CDR3 loop spans 17 amino acids. Trimming removed 3 bases from V and 4 bases from J; junction bases left unmatched: 9. Here the CDR3 DNA reads TGTGCCAGCAGTTTCTCCAGACTAGCGGGCTCATACAATGAGCAGTTCTTC. It yields the protein CASSFSRLAGSYNEQFF.

The rearrangement joins TRBV9 to TRBJ1-2; 7 positions match TRBD1. The CDR3 extends over 17 amino acids. V gave up 4 bases and J gave up 0 bases; unmatched junction bases: 12. CDR1 and CDR2 (germline): SGDLS, YYNGEE. CDR3 bases: TGTGCCAGCAGCTTAGGACAGGATCTCCGAGCTAACTATGGCTACACCTTC. It is translated as CASSLGQDLRANYGYTF.

This chain uses TRBV5-6 with TRBJ2-3, with 7 bases matching TRBD2. Trimming removed 1 base from V and 5 bases from J; junction bases left unmatched: 10. CDR3 length: 16 amino acids. The V gene's germline CDR1 is SGHDT and CDR2 YYEEEE. In DNA form, the CDR3 reads TGTGCCAGCAGCTTGTCTCGCGGGGGTCACGGAGATACGCAGTATTTT. Translation: CASSLSRGGHGDTQYF.

About this clone itself: The junction does not match germline at one end; this may be a read error. This chain joins TRBV18 and TRBJ2-3; 13 nucleotides align to TRBD2. This CDR3 is 15 amino acids long. CDR1 KGHSH and CDR2 LQKENI come from the germline V gene. In DNA, the CDR3 is TGTGCCAGCTCACCACCGGGACTAGCGGGGATACCCAGACGCTTT. Translation gives CASSPPGLAGIPRRF.

The genes are TRBV19 and TRBJ2-1; 8 nucleotides match TRBD2. This CDR3 is built from 14 residues. V shed 7 bases and J 8 bases; nucleotides not matched to a gene: 10. Germline V gene lookup returns CDR1 LNHDA and CDR2 SQIVND (reference sequence). CDR3 residues: CASTQSGGYDEQFF. Written as DNA, the CDR3 is TGTGCCAGTACCCAGAGCGGGGGTTACGATGAGCAGTTCTTC.

CDR3 sequence reads: CSVGGGGGQPQHF. CDR3 coding DNA: TGCAGCGTTGGAGGGGGGGGCGGTCAGCCCCAGCATTTT. The rearrangement uses TRBV29-1 and TRBJ1-5, with D tentatively TRBD1 (6 bases). The CDR3 covers 13 residues. Germline-derived CDR1 and CDR2 are SQVTM and ANQGSEA. V was clipped by 4 bases and J by 6 bases, with 13 bases between them.

V gene TRBV7-3 combines with J gene TRBJ1-1, with 9 bases that match TRBD1. The CDR3 runs to 15 residues. Germline V gives CDR1 SGHTA, CDR2 FQGTGA. The junction had 14 bases not matched to a gene; V was cut back by 4 bases and J by 11 bases. The CDR3, as DNA: TGTGCCAGCAGCTATGGGGGACAGGGATTCATGCGGGCTTTCTTT. It is translated as CASSYGGQGFMRAFF.

This clone was counted many times. Additional DNA sequences in this sample encode the identical CDR3. CDR3 amino acids: CASSFRDRDGYTF. CDR3 nucleotides: TGTGCCAGCAGCTTCCGGGACAGGGATGGCTACACCTTC. V usage is TRBV7-8 and J usage is TRBJ1-2; TRBD1 matches 9 bases. Germline values: CDR1 SGHVS, CDR2 FQNEAQ. Germline trimming cut 3 bases from V and 6 bases from J; bases unmatched to any gene: 2. CDR3 length equals 13 residues. Filled out from reference TRBV7-8 and TRBJ1-2, the complete variable domain reads GAGVSQSPRYKVAKRGQDVALRCDPISGHVSLFWYQQALGQGPEFLTYFQNEAQLDKSGLPSDRFFAERPEGSVSTLKIQRTQQEDSAVYLCASSFRDRDGYTFGSGTRLTVV.

This clone was detected only a few times. V and J are TRBV7-2 and TRBJ1-3; D may be TRBD1 (6 bases). The length of the CDR3 is 15 residues. The germline V gene has CDR1 SGHTA and CDR2 FQGNSA. V gave up 5 bases and J gave up 3 bases, with 14 bases separating them. The CDR3 coding sequence is TGTGCCAGCAGCGTAGGAGGGGGTTATGGAAACACCATATATTTT. This gives the protein CASSVGGGYGNTIYF.

The chain is built from TRBV24-1 and TRBJ2-5; a weak D match, TRBD2 (6 bases). The CDR3 has 15 amino acids. V was clipped by 4 bases and J by 2 bases, with 13 bases between them. Germline CDR1 KGHDR, CDR2 SFDVKD. The CDR3 DNA follows: TGTGCCACCAGTGACCCGCGTGGGGGGCAAGAGACCCAGTACTTC. Its translation is CATSDPRGGQETQYF.